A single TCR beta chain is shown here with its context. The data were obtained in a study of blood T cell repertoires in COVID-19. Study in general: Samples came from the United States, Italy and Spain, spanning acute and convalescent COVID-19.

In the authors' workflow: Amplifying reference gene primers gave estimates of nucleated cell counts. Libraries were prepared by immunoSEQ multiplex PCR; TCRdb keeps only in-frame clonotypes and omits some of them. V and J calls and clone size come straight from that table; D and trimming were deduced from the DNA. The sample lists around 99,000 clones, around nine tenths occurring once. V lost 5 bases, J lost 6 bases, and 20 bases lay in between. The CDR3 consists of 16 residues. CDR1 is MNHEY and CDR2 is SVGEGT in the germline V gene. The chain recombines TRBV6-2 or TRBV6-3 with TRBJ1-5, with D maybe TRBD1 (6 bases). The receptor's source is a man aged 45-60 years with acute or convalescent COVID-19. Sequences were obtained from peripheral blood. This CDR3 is CASSPITGTKGQPQHF. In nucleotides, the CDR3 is TGTGCCAGCAGTCCGATCACCGGGACAAAGGGTCAGCCCCAGCATTTT.